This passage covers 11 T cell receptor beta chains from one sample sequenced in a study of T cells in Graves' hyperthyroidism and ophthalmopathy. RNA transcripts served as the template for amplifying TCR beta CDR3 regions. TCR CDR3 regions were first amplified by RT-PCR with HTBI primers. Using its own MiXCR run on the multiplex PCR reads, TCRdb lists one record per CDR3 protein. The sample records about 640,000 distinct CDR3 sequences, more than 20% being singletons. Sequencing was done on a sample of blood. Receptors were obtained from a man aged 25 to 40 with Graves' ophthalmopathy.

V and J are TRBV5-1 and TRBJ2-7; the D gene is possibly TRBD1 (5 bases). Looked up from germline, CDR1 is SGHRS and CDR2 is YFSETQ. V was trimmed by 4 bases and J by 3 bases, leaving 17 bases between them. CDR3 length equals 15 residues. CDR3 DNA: TGCGCCAGCAGCATCGACAGCCTTCAGCGCTACGAGCAGTACTTC. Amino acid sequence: CASSIDSLQRYEQYF.

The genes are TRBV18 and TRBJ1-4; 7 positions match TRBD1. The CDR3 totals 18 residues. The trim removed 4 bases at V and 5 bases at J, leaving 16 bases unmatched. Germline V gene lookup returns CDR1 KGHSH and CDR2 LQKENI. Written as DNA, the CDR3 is TGTGCCAGCTCACTAACATCCGGGACAGCAATCCCCAATGAAAAACTGTTTTTT. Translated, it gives CASSLTSGTAIPNEKLFF.

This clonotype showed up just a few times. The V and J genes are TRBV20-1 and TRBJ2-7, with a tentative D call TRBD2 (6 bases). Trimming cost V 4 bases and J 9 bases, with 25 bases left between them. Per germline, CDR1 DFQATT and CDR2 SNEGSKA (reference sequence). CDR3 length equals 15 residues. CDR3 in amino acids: CSAKQSGQPGGAQYF. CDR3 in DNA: TGCAGTGCTAAGCAATCGGGGCAGCCTGGCGGGGCGCAGTACTTC.

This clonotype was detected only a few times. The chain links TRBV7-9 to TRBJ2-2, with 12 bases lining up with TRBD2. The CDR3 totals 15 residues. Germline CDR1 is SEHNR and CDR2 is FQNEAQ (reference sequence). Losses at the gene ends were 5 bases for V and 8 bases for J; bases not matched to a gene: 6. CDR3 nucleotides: TGTGCCAGCAGCCCTAGCGGGAGGGCCGCTGGGGAGCTGTTTTTT. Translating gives CASSPSGRAAGELFF.

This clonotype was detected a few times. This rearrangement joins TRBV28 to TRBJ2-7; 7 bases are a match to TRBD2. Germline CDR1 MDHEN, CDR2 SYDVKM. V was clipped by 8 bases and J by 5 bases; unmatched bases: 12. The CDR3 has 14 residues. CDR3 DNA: TGTGCCAGCGGCTCTCACGGGGGGAACAACGAGCAGTACTTC. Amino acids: CASGSHGGNNEQYF. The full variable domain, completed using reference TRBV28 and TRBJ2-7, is DVKVTQSSRYLVKRTGEKVFLECVQDMDHENMFWYRQDPGLGLRLIYFSYDVKMKEKGDIPEGYSVSREKKERFSLILESASTNQTSMYLCASGSHGGNNEQYFGPGTRLTVT.

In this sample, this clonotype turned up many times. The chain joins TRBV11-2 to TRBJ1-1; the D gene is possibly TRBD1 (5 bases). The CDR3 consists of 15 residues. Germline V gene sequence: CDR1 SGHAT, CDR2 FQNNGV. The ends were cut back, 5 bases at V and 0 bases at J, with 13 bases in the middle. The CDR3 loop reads CASSPRDPLNTEAFF. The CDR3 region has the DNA TGTGCCAGCAGCCCTCGGGACCCTTTGAACACTGAAGCTTTCTTT.

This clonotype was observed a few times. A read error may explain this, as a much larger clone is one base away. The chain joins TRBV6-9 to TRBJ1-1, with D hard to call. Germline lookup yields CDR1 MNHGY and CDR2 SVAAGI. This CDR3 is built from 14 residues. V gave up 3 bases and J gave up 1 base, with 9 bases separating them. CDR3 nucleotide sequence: TGTGCCAGCAGTTACTTTGGGGAGAACACTGAAGCTTTCTTT. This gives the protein CASSYFGENTEAFF.

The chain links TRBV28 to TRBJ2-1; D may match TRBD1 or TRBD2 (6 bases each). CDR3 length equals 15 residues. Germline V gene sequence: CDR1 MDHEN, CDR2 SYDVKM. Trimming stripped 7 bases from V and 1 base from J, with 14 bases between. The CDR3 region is CASTPGGGSYNEQFF. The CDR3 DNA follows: TGTGCCAGCACCCCCGGGGGCGGGTCCTACAATGAGCAGTTCTTC.

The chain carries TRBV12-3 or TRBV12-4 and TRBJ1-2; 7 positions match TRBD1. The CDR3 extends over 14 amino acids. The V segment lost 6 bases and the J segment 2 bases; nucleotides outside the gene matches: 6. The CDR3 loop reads CASSRQGDNYGYTF. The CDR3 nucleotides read TGTGCCAGCAGCCGACAGGGAGACAACTATGGCTACACCTTC.

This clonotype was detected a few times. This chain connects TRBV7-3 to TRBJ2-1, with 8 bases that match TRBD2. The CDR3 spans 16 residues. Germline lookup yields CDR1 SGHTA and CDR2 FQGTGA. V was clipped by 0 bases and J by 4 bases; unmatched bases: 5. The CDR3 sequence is CASSLTSGTNYNEQFF. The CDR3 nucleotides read TGTGCCAGCAGCTTAACTAGCGGGACTAATTACAATGAGCAGTTCTTC.

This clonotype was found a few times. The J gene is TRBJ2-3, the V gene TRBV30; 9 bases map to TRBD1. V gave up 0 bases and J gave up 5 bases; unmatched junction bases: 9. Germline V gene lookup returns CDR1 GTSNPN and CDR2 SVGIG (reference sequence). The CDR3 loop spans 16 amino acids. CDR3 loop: CAWSVMGQGAEDTQYF. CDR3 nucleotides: TGTGCCTGGAGTGTAATGGGACAGGGTGCCGAAGATACGCAGTATTTT.